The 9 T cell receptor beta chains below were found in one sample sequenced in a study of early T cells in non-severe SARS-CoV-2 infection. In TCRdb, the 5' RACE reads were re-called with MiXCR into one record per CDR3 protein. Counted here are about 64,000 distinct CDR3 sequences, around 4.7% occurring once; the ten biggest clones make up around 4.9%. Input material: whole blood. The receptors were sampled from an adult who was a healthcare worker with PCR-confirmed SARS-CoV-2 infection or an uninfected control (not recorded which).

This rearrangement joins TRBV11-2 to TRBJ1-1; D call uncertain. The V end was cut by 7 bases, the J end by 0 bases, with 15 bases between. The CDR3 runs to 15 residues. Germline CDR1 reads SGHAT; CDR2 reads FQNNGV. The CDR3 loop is CASTPSAPLNTEAFF. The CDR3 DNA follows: TGTGCCAGCACCCCATCCGCGCCCTTGAACACTGAAGCTTTCTTT. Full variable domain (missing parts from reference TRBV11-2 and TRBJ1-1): EAGVAQSPRYKIIEKRQSVAFWCNPISGHATLYWYQQILGQGPKLLIQFQNNGVVDDSQLPKDRFSAERLKGVDSTLKIQPAKLEDSAVYLCASTPSAPLNTEAFFGQGTRLTVV.

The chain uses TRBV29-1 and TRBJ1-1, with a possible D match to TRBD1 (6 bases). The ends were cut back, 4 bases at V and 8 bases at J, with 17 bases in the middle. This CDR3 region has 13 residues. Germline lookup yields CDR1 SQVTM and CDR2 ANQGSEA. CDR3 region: CSVVPQGRNEAFF. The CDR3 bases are TGCAGCGTTGTTCCCCAGGGGCGGAACGAAGCTTTCTTT.

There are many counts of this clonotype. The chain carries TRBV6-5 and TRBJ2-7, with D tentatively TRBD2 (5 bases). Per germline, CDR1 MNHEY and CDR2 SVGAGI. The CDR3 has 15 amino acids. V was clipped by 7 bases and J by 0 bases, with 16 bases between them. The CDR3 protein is CASTPGKRSSYEQYF. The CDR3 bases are TGTGCCAGCACCCCGGGAAAGAGAAGCTCCTACGAGCAGTACTTC.

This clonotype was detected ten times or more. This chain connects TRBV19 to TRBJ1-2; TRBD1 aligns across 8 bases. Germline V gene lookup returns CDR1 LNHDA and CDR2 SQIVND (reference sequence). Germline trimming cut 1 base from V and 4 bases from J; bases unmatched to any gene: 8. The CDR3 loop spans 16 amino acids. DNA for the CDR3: TGTGCCAGTAGTATAGCCCGGACAGGGATCGGCTATGGCTACACCTTC. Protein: CASSIARTGIGYGYTF. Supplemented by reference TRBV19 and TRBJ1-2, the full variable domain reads DGGITQSPKYLFRKEGQNVTLSCEQNLNHDAMYWYRQDPGQGLRLIYYSQIVNDFQKGDIAEGYSVSREKKESFPLTVTSAQKNPTAFYLCASSIARTGIGYGYTFGSGTRLTVV.

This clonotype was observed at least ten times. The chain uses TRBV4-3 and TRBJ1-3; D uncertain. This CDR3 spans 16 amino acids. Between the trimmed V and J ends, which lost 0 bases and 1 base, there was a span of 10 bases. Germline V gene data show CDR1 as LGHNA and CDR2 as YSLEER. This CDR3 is CASSQDLWGSGNTIYF. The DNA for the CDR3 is TGCGCCAGCAGCCAAGATTTGTGGGGATCTGGAAACACCATATATTTT.

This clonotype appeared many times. Written as DNA, the CDR3 is TGTGCCTCCTCGACGGCCTACCAAGAGACCCAGTACTTC. Protein: CASSTAYQETQYF. The chain uses TRBV5-4 and TRBJ2-5; D is uncertain. V lost 10 bases and J lost 0, with 13 bases in between. Germline V gene sequence: CDR1 SGHNT, CDR2 YYREEE (reference sequence). The CDR3 totals 13 residues.

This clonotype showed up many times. The CDR3 here is CASSPVGVGRNTEAFF. The CDR3 nucleotides read TGTGCCAGCTCACCCGTGGGGGTAGGGAGGAACACTGAAGCTTTCTTT. The chain is built from TRBV18 and TRBJ1-1; the D gene is possibly TRBD1 (5 bases). The CDR3 covers 16 residues. The V end lost 3 bases, the J end lost 1 base, and 15 bases lay between the germline ends. Germline CDR1 and CDR2: KGHSH and LQKENI.

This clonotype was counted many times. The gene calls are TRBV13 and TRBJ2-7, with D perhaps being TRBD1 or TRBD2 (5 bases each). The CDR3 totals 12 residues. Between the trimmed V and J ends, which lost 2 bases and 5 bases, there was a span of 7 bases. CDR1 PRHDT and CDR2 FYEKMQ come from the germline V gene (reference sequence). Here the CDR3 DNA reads TGTGCCAGCAGCTTAATGGGGGACGAGCAGTACTTC. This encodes CASSLMGDEQYF.

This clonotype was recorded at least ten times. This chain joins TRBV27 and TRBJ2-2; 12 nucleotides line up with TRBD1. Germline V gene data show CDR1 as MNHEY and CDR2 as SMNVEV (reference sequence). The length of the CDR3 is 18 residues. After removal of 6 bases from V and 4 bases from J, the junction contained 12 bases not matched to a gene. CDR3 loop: CASSEIQGQGATTGELFF. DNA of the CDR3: TGTGCCAGCAGCGAAATCCAGGGACAGGGGGCAACCACCGGGGAGCTGTTTTTT.